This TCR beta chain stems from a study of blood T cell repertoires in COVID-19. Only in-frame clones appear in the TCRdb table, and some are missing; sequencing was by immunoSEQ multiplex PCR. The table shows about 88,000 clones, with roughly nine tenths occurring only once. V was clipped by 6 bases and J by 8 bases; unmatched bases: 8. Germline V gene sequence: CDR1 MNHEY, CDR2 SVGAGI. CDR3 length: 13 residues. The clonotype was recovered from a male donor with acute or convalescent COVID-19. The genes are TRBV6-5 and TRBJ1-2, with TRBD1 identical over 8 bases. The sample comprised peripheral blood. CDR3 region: CASSPGQGEGYTF. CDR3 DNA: TGTGCCAGCAGCCCCGGACAGGGAGAGGGCTACACCTTC.